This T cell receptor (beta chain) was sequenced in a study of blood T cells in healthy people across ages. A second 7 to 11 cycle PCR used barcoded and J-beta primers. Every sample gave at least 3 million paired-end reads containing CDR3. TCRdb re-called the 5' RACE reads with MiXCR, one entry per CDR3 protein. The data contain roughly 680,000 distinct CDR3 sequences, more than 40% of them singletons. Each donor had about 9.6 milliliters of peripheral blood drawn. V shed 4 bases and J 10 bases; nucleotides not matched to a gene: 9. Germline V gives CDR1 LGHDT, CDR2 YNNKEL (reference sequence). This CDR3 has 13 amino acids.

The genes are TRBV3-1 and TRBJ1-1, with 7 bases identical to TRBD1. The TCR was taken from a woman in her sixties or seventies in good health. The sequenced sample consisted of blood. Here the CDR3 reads CASSPFLAGGAFF. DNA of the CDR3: TGTGCCAGCAGCCCTTTTCTTGCAGGGGGAGCTTTCTTT.